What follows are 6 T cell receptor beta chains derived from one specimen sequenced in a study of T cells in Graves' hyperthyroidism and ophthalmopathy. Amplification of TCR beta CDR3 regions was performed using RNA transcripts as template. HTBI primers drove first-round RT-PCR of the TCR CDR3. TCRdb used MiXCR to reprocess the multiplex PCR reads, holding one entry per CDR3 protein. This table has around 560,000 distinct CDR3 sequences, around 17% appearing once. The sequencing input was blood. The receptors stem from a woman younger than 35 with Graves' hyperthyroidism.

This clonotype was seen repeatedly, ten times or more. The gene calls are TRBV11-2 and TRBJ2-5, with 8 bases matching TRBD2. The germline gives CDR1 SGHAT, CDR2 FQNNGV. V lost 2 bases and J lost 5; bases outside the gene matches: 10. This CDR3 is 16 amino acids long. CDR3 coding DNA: TGTGCCAGCAGCTTAACTGGACTAGCCCTGGGGGAGACCCAGTACTTC. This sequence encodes CASSLTGLALGETQYF. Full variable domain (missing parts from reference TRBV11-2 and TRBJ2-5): EAGVAQSPRYKIIEKRQSVAFWCNPISGHATLYWYQQILGQGPKLLIQFQNNGVVDDSQLPKDRFSAERLKGVDSTLKIQPAKLEDSAVYLCASSLTGLALGETQYFGPGTRLLVL.

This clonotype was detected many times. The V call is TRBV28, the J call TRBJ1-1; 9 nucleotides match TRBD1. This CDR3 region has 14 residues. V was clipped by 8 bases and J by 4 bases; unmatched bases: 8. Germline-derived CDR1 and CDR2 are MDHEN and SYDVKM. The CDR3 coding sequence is TGTGCCAGCCGTCGGGGGACAGGGACCACTGAAGCTTTCTTT. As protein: CASRRGTGTTEAFF. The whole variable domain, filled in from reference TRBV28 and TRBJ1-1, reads DVKVTQSSRYLVKRTGEKVFLECVQDMDHENMFWYRQDPGLGLRLIYFSYDVKMKEKGDIPEGYSVSREKKERFSLILESASTNQTSMYLCASRRGTGTTEAFFGQGTRLTVV.

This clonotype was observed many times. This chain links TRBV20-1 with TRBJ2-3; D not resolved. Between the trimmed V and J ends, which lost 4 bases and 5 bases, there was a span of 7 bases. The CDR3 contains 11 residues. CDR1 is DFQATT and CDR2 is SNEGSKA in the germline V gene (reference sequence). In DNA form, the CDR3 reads TGCAGTGCTACGCAAGGAGATACGCAGTATTTT. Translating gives CSATQGDTQYF.

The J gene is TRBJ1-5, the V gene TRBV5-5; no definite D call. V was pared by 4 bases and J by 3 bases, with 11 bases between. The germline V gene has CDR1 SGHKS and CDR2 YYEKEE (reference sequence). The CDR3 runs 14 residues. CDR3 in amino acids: CASSIGRYNQPQHF. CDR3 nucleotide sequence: TGTGCCAGCAGCATAGGACGGTACAATCAGCCCCAGCATTTT.

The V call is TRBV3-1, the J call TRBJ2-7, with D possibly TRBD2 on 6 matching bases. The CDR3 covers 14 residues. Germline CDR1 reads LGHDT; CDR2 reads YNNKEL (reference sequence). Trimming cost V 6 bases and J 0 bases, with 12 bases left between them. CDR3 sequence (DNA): TGTGCCAGCAGGCGGGACGGAAGCTCCTACGAGCAGTACTTC. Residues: CASRRDGSSYEQYF.

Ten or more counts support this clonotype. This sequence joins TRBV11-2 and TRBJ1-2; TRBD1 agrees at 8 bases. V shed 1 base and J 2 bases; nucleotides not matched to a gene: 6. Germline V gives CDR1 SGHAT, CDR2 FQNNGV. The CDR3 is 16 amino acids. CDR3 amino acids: CASSLGPDRANYGYTF. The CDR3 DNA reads TGTGCCAGCAGCTTAGGCCCGGACAGGGCGAACTATGGCTACACCTTC.